The clone carrying this T cell receptor (beta chain) came up many times. Its specificity is not known. TCRdb re-called the 5' RACE reads through MiXCR, storing one row per CDR3 protein. The table records over 150,000 distinct CDR3 sequences, 10% to 15% of them present only once. The sample is drawn from a study of T-cell memory formation after mild COVID-19. Points from the study as a whole: Memory sampled before infection contained some responding clones, suggesting cross-reactive memory joined. Researchers could not confirm that second-wave clones peaking on day 37 targeted SARS-CoV-2.

The source material was PBMCs or a T cell subset sorted from them (not recorded which). This receptor was taken from a young man who had mild COVID-19 (a few samples of this study predate the infection). Cell type and time point are not known.

The DNA of the CDR3 is TGTGCCAGCAGCCCGGACGTAGCCCGCTCCTACGAGCAGTACTTC. It yields the protein CASSPDVARSYEQYF. This rearrangement joins TRBV12-3 or TRBV12-4 to TRBJ2-7; D is uncertain. Trimming took 6 bases from V and 0 from J, leaving 15 bases between them. The CDR3 loop spans 15 amino acids.